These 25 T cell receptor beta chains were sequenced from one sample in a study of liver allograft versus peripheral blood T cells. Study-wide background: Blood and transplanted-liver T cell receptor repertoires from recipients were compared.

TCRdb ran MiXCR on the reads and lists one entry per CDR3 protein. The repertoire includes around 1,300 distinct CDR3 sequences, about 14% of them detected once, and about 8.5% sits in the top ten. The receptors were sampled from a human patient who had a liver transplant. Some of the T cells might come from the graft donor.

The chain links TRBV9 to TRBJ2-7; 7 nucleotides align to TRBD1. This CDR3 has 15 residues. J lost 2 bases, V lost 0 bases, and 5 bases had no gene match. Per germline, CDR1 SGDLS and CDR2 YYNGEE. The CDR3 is CASSVAPGQTYEQYF. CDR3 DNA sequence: TGTGCCAGCAGCGTAGCCCCGGGACAGACCTACGAGCAGTACTTC.

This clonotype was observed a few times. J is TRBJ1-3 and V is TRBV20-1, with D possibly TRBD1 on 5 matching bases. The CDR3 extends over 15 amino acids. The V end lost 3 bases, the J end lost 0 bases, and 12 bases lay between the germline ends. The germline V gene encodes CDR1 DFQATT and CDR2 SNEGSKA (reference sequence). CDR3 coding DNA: TGCAGTGCTAGCCGGGACTTCCTCTCTGGAAACACCATATATTTT. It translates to CSASRDFLSGNTIYF.

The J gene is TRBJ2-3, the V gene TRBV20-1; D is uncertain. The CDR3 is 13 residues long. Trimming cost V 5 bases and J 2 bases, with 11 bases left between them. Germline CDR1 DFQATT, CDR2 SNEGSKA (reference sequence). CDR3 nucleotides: TGCAGTGCTCGGTGGTGGGACACAGATACGCAGTATTTT. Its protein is CSARWWDTDTQYF.

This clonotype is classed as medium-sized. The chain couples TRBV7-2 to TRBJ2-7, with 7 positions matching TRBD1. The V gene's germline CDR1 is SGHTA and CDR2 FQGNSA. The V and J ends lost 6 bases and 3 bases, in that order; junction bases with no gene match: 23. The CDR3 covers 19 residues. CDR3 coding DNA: TGTGCCAGCAGTTCAGGTCGACAGGGTTATTTGTCCCCTGACTACGAGCAGTACTTC. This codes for CASSSGRQGYLSPDYEQYF.

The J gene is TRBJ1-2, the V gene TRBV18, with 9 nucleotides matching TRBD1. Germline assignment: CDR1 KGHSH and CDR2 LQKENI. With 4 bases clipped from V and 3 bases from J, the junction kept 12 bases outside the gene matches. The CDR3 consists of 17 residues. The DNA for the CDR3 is TGTGCCAGCTCACAGTCCCGGGACAGGGTAACCGACTATGGCTACACCTTC. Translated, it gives CASSQSRDRVTDYGYTF.

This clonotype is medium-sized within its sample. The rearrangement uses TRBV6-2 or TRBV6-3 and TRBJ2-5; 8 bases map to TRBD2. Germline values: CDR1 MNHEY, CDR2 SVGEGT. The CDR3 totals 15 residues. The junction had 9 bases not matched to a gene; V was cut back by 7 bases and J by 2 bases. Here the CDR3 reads CASTPRGGPQETQYF. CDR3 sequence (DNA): TGTGCCAGCACCCCCCGGGGGGGGCCACAAGAGACCCAGTACTTC.

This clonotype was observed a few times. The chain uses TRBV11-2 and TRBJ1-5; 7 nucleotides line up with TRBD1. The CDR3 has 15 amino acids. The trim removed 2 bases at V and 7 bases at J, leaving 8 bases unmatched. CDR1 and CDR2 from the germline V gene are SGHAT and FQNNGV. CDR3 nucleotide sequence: TGTGCCAGCAGCTTAAATGGAGGGGGCTGGCAGCCCCAGCATTTT. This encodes CASSLNGGGWQPQHF.

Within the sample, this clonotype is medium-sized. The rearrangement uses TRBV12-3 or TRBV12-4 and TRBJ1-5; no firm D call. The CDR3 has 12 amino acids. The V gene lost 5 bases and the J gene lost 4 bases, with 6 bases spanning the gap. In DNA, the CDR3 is TGTGCCAGCAGTCGGGAGAATCAGCCCCAGCATTTT. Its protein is CASSRENQPQHF.

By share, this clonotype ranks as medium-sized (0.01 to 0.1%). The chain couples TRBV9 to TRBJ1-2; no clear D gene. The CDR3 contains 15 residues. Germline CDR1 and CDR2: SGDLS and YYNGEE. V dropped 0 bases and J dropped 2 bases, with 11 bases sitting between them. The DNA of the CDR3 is TGTGCCAGCAGCGTAGAGGCGGGGTTCAACTATGGCTACACCTTC. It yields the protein CASSVEAGFNYGYTF.

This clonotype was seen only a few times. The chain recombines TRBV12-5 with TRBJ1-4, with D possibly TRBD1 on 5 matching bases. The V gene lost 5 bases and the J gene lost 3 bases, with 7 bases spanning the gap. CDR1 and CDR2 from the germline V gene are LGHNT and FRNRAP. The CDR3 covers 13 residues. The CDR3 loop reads CASGRGANEKLFF. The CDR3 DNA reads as TGTGCTAGTGGTCGGGGGGCTAATGAAAAACTGTTTTTT.

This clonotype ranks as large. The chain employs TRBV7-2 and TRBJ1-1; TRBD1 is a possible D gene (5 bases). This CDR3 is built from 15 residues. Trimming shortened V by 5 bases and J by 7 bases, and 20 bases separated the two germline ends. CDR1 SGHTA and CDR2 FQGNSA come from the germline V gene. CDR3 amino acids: CASSPWTPGGGEAFF. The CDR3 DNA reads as TGTGCCAGCAGCCCCTGGACCCCCGGGGGGGGTGAAGCTTTCTTT.

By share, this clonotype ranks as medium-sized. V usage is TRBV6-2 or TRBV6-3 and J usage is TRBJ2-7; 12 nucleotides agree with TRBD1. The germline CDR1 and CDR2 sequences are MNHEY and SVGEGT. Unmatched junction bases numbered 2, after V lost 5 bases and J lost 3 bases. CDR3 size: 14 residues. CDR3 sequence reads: CASSGTGGVYEQYF. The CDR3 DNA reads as TGTGCCAGCAGTGGGACAGGGGGCGTCTACGAGCAGTACTTC.

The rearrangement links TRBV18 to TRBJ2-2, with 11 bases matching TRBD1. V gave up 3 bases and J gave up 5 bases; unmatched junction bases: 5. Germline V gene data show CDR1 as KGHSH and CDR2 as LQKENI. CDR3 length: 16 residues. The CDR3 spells CASSPSDRGLTGELFF. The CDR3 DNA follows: TGTGCCAGCTCACCCTCGGACAGGGGGCTGACCGGGGAGCTGTTTTTT.

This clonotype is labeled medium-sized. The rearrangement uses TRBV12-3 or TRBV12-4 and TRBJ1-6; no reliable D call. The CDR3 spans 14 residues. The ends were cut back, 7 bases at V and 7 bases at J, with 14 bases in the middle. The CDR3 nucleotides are TGTGCCAGCACCTACCTCGGAGGCAATTCACCCCTCCACTTT. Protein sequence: CASTYLGGNSPLHF.

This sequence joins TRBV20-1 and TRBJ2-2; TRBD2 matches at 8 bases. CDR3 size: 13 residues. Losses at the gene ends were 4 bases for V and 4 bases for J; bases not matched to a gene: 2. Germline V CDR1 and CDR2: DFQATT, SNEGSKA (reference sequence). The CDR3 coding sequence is TGCAGTGCTAAGCGGGAGATCACCGGGGAGCTGTTTTTT. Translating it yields CSAKREITGELFF.

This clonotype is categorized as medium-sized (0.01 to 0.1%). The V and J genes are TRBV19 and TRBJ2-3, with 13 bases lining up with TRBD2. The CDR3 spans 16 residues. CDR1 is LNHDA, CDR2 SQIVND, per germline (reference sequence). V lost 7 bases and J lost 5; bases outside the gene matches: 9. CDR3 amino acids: CASNPGLAGRGDTQYF. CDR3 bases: TGTGCCAGTAACCCGGGACTAGCGGGAAGAGGAGATACGCAGTATTTT.

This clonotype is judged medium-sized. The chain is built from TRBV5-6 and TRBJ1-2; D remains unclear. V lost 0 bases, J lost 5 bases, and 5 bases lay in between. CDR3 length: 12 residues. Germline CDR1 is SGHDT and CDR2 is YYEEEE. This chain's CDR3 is CASSLETYGYTF. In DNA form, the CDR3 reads TGTGCCAGCAGCTTGGAGACGTATGGCTACACCTTC. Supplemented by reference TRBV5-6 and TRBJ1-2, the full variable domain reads DAGVTQSPTHLIKTRGQQVTLRCSPKSGHDTVSWYQQALGQGPQFIFQYYEEEERQRGNFPDRFSGHQFPNYSSELNVNALLLGDSALYLCASSLETYGYTFGSGTRLTVV.

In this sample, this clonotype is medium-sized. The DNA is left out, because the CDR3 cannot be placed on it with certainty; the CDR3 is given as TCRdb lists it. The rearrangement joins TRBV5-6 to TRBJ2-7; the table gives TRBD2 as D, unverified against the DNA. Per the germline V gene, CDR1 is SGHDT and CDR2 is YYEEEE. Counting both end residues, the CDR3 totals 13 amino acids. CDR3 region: CASSRVAGGSEYV.

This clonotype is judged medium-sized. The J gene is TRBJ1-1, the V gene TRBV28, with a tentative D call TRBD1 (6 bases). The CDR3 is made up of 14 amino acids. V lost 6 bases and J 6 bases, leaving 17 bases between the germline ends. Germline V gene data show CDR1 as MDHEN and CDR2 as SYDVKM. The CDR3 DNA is TGTGCCAGCAGGCCTTCTAGGGGGGGGGCTGAAGCTTTCTTT. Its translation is CASRPSRGGAEAFF. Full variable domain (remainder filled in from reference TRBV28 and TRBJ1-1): DVKVTQSSRYLVKRTGEKVFLECVQDMDHENMFWYRQDPGLGLRLIYFSYDVKMKEKGDIPEGYSVSREKKERFSLILESASTNQTSMYLCASRPSRGGAEAFFGQGTRLTVV.

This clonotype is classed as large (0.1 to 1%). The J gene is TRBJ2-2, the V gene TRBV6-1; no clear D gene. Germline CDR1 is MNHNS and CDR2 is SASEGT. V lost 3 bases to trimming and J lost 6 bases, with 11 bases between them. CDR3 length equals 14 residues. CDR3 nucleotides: TGTGCCAGCAGTGAGGCCCCAGAGTCCGGGGAGCTGTTTTTT. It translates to CASSEAPESGELFF.

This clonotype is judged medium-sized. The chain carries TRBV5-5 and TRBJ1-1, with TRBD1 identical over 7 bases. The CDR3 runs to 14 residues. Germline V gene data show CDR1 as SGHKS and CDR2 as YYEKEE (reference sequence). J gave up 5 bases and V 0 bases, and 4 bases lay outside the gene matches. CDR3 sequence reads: CASSLGGGGTEAFF. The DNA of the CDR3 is TGTGCCAGCAGCTTGGGAGGGGGCGGTACTGAAGCTTTCTTT.

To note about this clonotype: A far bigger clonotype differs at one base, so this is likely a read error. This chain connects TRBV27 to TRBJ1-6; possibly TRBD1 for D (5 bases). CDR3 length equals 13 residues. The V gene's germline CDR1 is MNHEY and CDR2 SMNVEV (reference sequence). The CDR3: CASGGYENSSLHF. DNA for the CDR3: TGTGCCAGCGGGGGGTATGAGAATTCATCCCTCCACTTT.

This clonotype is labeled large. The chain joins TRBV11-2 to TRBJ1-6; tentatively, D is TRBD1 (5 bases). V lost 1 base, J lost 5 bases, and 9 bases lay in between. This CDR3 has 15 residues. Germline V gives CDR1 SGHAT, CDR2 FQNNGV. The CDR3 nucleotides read TGTGCCAGCAGCTTAGTCCAGGGCGATAATTCACCCCTCCACTTT. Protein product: CASSLVQGDNSPLHF.

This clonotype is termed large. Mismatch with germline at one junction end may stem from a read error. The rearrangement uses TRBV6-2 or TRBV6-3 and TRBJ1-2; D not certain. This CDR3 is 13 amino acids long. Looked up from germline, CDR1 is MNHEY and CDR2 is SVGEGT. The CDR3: CASSYGDPGHPDF. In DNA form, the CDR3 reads TGTGCCAGCAGTTACGGTGATCCGGGCCATCCTGACTTC.

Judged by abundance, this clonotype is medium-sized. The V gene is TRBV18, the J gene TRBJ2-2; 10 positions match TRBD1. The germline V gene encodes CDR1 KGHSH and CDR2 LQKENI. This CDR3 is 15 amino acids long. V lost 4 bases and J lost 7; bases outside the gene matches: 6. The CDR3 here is CASSRPGQGIGELFF. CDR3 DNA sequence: TGTGCCAGCTCACGGCCGGGACAGGGGATCGGGGAGCTGTTTTTT.